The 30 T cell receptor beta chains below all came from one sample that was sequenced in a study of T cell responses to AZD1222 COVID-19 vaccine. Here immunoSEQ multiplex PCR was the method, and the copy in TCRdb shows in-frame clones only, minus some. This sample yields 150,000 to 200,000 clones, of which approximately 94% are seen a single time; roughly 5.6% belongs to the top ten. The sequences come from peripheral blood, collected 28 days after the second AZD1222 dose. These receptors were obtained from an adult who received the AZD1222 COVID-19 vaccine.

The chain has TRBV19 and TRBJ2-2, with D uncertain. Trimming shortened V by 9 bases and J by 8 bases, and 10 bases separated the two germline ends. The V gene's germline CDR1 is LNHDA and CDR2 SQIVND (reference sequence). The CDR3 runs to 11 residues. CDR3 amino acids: CASFGDGELFF. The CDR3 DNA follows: TGTGCCAGCTTCGGAGATGGGGAGCTGTTTTTT.

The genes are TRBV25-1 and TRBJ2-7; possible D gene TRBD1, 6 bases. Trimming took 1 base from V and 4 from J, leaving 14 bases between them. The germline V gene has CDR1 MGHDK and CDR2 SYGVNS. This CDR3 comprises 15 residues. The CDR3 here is CASSELKTGGYEQYF. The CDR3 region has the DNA TGTGCCAGCAGTGAATTGAAGACAGGTGGATACGAGCAGTACTTC.

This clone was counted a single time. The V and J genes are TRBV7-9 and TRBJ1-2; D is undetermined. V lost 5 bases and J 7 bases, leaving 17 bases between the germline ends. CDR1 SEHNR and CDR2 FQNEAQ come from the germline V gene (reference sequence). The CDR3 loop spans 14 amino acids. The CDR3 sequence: CASSQSVLPSGYTF. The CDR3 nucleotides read TGTGCCAGCAGCCAATCGGTCCTTCCATCTGGCTACACCTTC.

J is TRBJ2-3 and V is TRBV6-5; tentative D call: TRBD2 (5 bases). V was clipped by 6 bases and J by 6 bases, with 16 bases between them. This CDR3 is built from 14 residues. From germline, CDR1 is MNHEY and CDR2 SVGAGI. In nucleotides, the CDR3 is TGTGCCAGCAGGATGTTCCTGGGAGCGGATACGCAGTATTTT. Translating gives CASRMFLGADTQYF.

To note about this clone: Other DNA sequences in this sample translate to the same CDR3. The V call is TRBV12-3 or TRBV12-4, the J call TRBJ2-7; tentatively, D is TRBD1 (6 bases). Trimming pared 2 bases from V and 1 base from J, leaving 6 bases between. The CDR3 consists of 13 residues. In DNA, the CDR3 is TGTGCCAGCAGTTTAAGGGGGTCCTACGAGCAGTACTTC. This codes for CASSLRGSYEQYF.

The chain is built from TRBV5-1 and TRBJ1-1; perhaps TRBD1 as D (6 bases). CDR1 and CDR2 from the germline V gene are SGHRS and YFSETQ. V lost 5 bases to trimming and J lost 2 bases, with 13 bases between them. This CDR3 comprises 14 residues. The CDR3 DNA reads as TGCGCCAGCAGAGTCGGGGGGGCTAACACTGAAGCTTTCTTT. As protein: CASRVGGANTEAFF. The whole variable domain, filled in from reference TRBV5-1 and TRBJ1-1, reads KAGVTQTPRYLIKTRGQQVTLSCSPISGHRSVSWYQQTPGQGLQFLFEYFSETQRNKGNFPGRFSGRQFSNSRSEMNVSTLELGDSALYLCASRVGGANTEAFFGQGTRLTVV.

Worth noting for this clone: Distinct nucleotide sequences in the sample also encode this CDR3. CDR3 in amino acids: CASSLGQGYRSPLHF. In DNA form, the CDR3 reads TGTGCCAGCAGCCTGGGACAGGGGTATCGGTCACCCCTCCACTTT. The rearrangement uses TRBV28 and TRBJ1-6, with 10 nucleotides matching TRBD1. This CDR3 region has 15 residues. Trimming cost V 6 bases and J 10 bases; bases outside gene matches: 9. CDR1 and CDR2 from the germline V gene are MDHEN and SYDVKM.

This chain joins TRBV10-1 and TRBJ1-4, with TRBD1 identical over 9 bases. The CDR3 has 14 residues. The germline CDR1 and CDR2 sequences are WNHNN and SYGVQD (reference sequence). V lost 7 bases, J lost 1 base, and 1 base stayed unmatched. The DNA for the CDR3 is TGCGCCAGCAACAGGGGGCGAACTAATGAAAAACTGTTTTTT. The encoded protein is CASNRGRTNEKLFF.

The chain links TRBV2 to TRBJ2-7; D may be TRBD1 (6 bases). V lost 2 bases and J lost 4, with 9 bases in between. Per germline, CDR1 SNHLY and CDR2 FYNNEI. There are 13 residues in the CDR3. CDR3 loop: CASSERGSYEQYF. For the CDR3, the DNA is TGTGCCAGCAGTGAAAGGGGGAGTTACGAGCAGTACTTC.

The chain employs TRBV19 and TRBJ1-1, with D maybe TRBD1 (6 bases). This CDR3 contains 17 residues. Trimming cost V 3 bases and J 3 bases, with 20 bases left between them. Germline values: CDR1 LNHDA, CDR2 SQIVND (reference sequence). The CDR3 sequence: CASSMDDLWGPDTEAFF. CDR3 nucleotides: TGTGCCAGTAGTATGGACGATTTGTGGGGGCCTGACACTGAAGCTTTCTTT.

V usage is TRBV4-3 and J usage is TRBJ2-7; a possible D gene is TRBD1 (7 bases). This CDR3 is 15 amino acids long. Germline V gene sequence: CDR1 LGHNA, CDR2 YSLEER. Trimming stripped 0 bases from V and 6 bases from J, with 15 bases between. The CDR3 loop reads CASSQEGSQGGEQYF. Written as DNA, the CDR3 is TGCGCCAGCAGCCAAGAAGGTAGTCAGGGGGGCGAGCAGTACTTC.

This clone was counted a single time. The CDR3 DNA is TGTGCCAGCACGGACCCCGGGGGGGCAGATACGCAGTATTTT. Translation gives CASTDPGGADTQYF. V is TRBV28 and J is TRBJ2-3; 8 bases match TRBD2. Germline loops: CDR1 MDHEN, CDR2 SYDVKM. The length of the CDR3 is 14 residues. V trimming: 7 bases; J trimming: 4 bases; junction bases outside the gene matches: 7.

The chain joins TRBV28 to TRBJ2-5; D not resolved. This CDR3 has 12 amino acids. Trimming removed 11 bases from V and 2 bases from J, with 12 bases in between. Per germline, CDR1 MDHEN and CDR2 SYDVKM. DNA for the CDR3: TGTGCCGCCTCCGAGCAACAAGAGACCCAGTACTTC. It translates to CAASEQQETQYF.

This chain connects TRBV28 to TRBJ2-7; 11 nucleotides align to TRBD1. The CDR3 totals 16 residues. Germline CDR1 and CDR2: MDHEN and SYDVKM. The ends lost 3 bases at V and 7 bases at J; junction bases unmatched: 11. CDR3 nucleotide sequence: TGTGCCAGCAGTTTCCTAACGGGACAGGGGGAAGGTGAGCAGTACTTC. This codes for CASSFLTGQGEGEQYF.

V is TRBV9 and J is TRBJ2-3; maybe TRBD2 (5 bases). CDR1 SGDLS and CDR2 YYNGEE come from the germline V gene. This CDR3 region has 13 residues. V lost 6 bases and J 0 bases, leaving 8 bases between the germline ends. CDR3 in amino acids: CASNGLSTDTQYF. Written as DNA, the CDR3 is TGTGCCAGCAACGGACTTAGCACAGATACGCAGTATTTT.

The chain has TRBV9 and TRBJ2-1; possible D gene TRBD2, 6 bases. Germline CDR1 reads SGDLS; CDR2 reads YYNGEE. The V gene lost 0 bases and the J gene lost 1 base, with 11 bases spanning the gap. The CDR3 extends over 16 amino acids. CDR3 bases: TGTGCCAGCAGCGTAGGTCCGGGAGTTTCCTACAATGAGCAGTTCTTC. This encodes CASSVGPGVSYNEQFF.

CDR3 DNA sequence: TGTGCCACCAGCAAACCGGGACTACCTTCGAGGGAGTATTTT. Protein sequence: CATSKPGLPSREYF. The chain recombines TRBV15 with TRBJ2-3; 7 bases match TRBD2. The V gene end was trimmed by 4 bases and the J gene end by 13 bases; junction bases not matched to a gene: 14. The CDR3 covers 14 residues. Germline lookup yields CDR1 LNHNV and CDR2 YYDKDF (reference sequence).

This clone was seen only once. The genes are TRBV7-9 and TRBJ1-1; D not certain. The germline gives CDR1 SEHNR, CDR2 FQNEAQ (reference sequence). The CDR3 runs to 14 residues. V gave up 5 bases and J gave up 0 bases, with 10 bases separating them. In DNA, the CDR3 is TGTGCCAGCAGCCCTGTGGGGTTGAACACTGAAGCTTTCTTT. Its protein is CASSPVGLNTEAFF.

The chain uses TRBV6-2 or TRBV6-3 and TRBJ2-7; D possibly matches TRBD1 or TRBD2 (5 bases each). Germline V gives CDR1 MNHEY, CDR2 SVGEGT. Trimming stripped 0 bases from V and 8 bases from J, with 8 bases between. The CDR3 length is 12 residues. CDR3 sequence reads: CASSYSPGQQYF. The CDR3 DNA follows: TGTGCCAGCAGTTACTCGCCGGGGCAGCAGTACTTC.

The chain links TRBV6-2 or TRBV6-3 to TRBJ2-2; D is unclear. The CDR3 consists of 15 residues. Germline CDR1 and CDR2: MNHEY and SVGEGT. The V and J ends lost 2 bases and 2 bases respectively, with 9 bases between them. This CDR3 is CASSYLTGNTGELFF. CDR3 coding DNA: TGTGCCAGCAGTTACCTGACGGGTAACACCGGGGAGCTGTTTTTT.

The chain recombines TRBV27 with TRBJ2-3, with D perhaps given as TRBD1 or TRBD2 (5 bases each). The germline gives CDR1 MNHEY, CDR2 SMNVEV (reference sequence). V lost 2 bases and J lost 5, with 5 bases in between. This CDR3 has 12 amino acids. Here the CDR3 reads CASSLGGDTQYF. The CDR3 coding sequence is TGTGCCAGCAGTTTAGGGGGAGATACGCAGTATTTT.

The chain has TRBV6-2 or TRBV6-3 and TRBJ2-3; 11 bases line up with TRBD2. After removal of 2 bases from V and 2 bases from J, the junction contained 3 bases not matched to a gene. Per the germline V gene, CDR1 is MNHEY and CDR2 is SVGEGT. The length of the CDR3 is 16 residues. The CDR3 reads CASSYPTSGTTDTQYF. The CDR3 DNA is TGTGCCAGCAGTTACCCGACTAGCGGGACCACAGATACGCAGTATTTT.

CDR3 in DNA: TGTGCCAGTAGCCCTCCGGGGCAGCGGTCGGTCGGGGAGCTGTTTTTT. Translating gives CASSPPGQRSVGELFF. The genes are TRBV19 and TRBJ2-2, with D tentatively TRBD1 or TRBD2 (5 bases each). This CDR3 is 16 amino acids long. Looked up from germline, CDR1 is LNHDA and CDR2 is SQIVND (reference sequence). Trimming left V 6 bases short and J 7 bases short, with 21 bases between.

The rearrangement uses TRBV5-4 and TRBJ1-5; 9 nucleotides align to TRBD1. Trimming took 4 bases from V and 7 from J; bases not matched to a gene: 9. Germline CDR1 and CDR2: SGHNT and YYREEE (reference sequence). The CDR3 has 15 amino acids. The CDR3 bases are TGTGCCAGCAGCCACACAGGGGGCGCAGACCAGCCCCAGCATTTT. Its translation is CASSHTGGADQPQHF.

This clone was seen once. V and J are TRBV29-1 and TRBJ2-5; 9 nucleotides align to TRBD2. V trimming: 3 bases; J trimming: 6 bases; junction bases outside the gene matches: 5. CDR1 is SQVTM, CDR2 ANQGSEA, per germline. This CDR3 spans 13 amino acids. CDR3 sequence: CSVDKSGRKTQYF. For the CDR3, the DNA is TGCAGCGTTGATAAGAGCGGGAGGAAGACCCAGTACTTC. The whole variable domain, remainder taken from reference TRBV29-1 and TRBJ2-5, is SAVISQKPSRDICQRGTSLTIQCQVDSQVTMMFWYRQQPGQSLTLIATANQGSEATYESGFVIDKFPISRPNLTFSTLTVSNMSPEDSSIYLCSVDKSGRKTQYFGPGTRLLVL.

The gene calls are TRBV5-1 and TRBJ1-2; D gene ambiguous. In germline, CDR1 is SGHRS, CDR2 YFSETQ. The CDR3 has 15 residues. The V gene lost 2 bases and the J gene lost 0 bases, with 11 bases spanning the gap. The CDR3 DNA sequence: TGCGCCAGCAGCTTCGGTGCCTCATCTAACTATGGCTACACCTTC. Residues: CASSFGASSNYGYTF.

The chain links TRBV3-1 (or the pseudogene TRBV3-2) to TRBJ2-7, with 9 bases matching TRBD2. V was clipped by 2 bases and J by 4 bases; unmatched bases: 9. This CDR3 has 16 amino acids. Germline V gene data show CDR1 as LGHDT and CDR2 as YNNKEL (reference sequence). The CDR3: CASSQSAGGPRYEQYF. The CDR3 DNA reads TGTGCCAGCAGCCAATCCGCGGGAGGGCCAAGGTACGAGCAGTACTTC.

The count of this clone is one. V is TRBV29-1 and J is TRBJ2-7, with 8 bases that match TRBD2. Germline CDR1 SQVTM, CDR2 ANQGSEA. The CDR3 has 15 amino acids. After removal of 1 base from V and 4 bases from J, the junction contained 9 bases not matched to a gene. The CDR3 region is CSVEGPSGSRYEQYF. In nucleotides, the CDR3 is TGCAGCGTTGAAGGTCCCAGCGGGAGTAGGTACGAGCAGTACTTC.

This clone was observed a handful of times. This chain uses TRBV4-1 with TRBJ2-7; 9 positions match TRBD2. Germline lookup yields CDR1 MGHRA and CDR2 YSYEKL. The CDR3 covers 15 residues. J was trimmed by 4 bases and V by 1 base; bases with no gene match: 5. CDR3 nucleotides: TGCGCCAGCAGCCAAGGGCGGGAGGGCGGATACGAGCAGTACTTC. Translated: CASSQGREGGYEQYF.

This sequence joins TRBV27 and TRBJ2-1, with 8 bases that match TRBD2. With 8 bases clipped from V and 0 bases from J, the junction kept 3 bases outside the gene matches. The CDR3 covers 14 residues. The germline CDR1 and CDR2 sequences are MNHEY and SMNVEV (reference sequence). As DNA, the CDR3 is TGTGCCAGCGGACTAGCTTCCTCCTACAATGAGCAGTTCTTC. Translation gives CASGLASSYNEQFF.